This T cell receptor (beta chain) was documented in a study of shared clonotypes between healthy human individuals. Overall study: Per donor, CD8 memory used one plate, CD8 naive used two, CD4 memory used three and CD4 naive used three.

On this clone itself: No antigen is known for it.

There are 11 residues in the CDR3. Trimming cost V 7 bases and J 10 bases, with 13 bases left between them. Germline values: CDR1 SGHAT, CDR2 FQNNGV. Study-level points and caveats: Sampling involved blood alone; tissue repertoires likely differ. For sorted subsets, rarefaction showed incomplete sequencing despite large depth.

Investigators spread the genomic DNA of each subset evenly over several immunoSEQ plates. Some clones are missing from TCRdb's copy, which holds only in-frame ones; the method was immunoSEQ multiplex PCR. The profile shows over 750,000 clones, roughly 96% of them singletons. CD8 cells classed as naive were CD45RO-negative and positively selected for CCR7, excluding terminally differentiated effector memory CD45RA+ cells. This chain connects TRBV11-2 to TRBJ1-1, with D maybe TRBD1 (6 bases). This sequence originates from a man aged 25 to 40 in good health. Sequencing input: naive CD8+ T cells sorted from blood. The CDR3 sequence: CASNYRARAFF. CDR3 coding DNA: TGTGCCAGCAACTACAGGGCGAGAGCTTTCTTT.